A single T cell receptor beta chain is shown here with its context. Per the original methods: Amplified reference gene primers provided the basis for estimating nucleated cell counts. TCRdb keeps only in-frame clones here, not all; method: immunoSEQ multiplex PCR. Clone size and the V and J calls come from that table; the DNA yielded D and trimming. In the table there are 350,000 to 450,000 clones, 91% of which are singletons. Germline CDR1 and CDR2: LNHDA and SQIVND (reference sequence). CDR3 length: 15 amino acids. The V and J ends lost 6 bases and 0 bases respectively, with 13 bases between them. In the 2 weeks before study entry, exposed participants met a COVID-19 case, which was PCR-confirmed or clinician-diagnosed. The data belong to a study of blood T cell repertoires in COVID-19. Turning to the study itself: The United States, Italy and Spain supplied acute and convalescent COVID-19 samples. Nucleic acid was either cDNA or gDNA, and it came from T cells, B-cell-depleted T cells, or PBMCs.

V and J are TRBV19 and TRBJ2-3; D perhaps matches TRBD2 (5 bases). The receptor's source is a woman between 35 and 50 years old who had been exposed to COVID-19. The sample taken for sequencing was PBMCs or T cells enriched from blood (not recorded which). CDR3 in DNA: TGTGCCAGTAGCGATCTAGCCATGAGCACAGATACGCAGTATTTT. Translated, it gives CASSDLAMSTDTQYF.